Listed here are 21 T cell receptor beta chains from one sample, sequenced in a study of cytomegalovirus exposure and HLA in healthy donors. The primer mix had 60 Vbeta and 13 Jbeta primers. Sequencing was performed with immunoSEQ multiplex PCR; in TCRdb, only in-frame clones are kept and a portion is missing. The sample gives some 200,000 clones, 75% to 90% of which show up once; roughly 2.6% is in the top ten. The material sequenced was PBMCs. The origin of the receptors is a woman aged 45-65 years in good health and CMV-seropositive.

This sequence joins TRBV7-8 and TRBJ1-6; D might be TRBD1 (6 bases). Germline CDR1 SGHVS, CDR2 FQNEAQ. The germline V and J ends were trimmed by 4 bases and 4 bases, with 11 bases remaining between them. The CDR3 extends over 15 amino acids. The CDR3 is CASSSLQGYNSPLHF. CDR3 in DNA: TGTGCCAGCAGCTCCTTACAGGGTTATAATTCACCCCTCCACTTT.

V usage is TRBV5-6 and J usage is TRBJ2-5, with a possible D match to TRBD1 (5 bases). Germline CDR1 reads SGHDT; CDR2 reads YYEEEE. The V and J ends lost 4 bases and 1 base respectively, with 14 bases between them. CDR3 length equals 15 residues. The CDR3 is CASSPARQPQETQYF. The CDR3 nucleotides read TGTGCCAGCAGCCCTGCTAGACAGCCCCAAGAGACCCAGTACTTC.

V usage is TRBV18 and J usage is TRBJ2-7; weak D call: TRBD2 (5 bases). Germline CDR1 KGHSH, CDR2 LQKENI. The CDR3 sequence is 13 residues long. The ends were cut back, 2 bases at V and 5 bases at J, with 10 bases in the middle. CDR3: CASSPRGFDEQYF. The DNA for the CDR3 is TGTGCCAGCTCACCAAGAGGGTTCGACGAGCAGTACTTC.

About this clone: Relative to the germline gene, one junction end is altered; a read error may explain this. The V call is TRBV4-1, the J call TRBJ1-6; D call uncertain. Per the germline V gene, CDR1 is MGHRA and CDR2 is YSYEKL. This CDR3 region has 13 residues. In DNA form, the CDR3 reads TGCGCCAGCAGCCAAGTCCCCAATTCCCCCCTCCACTTT. Amino acids: CASSQVPNSPLHF.

The J gene is TRBJ2-2, the V gene TRBV10-3; 8 bases are shared with TRBD1. The CDR3 is made up of 14 amino acids. V shed 11 bases and J 6 bases; nucleotides not matched to a gene: 11. Looked up from germline, CDR1 is ENHRY and CDR2 is SYGVKD. The chain's CDR3 is CAAETGVGSGELFF. CDR3 DNA sequence: TGTGCCGCCGAGACAGGGGTGGGATCCGGGGAGCTGTTTTTT.

The V gene is TRBV6-5, the J gene TRBJ1-2; 11 bases agree with TRBD1. This CDR3 is 14 amino acids long. The germline CDR1 and CDR2 sequences are MNHEY and SVGAGI. Trimming cost V 6 bases and J 3 bases; bases outside gene matches: 3. CDR3 region: CASSSGQGDYGYTF. Written as DNA, the CDR3 is TGTGCCAGCAGCTCGGGACAGGGGGACTATGGCTACACCTTC.

The rearrangement joins TRBV5-1 to TRBJ2-3; possible D gene TRBD2, 5 bases. The germline CDR1 and CDR2 sequences are SGHRS and YFSETQ. The CDR3 has 16 amino acids. Trimming shortened V by 0 bases and J by 2 bases, and 13 bases separated the two germline ends. The CDR3 sequence is CASSLGTAGDTDTQYF. The CDR3, as DNA: TGCGCCAGCAGCTTGGGAACCGCCGGGGACACAGATACGCAGTATTTT.

This chain links TRBV9 with TRBJ2-5; 12 bases line up with TRBD2. J lost 2 bases, V lost 4 bases, and 6 bases had no gene match. In germline, CDR1 is SGDLS, CDR2 YYNGEE. This CDR3 comprises 16 residues. The CDR3: CASSTGLAGPQETQYF. As DNA, the CDR3 is TGTGCCAGCAGCACCGGACTAGCGGGACCTCAAGAGACCCAGTACTTC.

This clone was counted a single time. The V and J genes are TRBV5-8 and TRBJ1-4, with 7 bases that match TRBD1. J gave up 5 bases and V 4 bases, and 5 bases lay outside the gene matches. Looked up from germline, CDR1 is SGHTS and CDR2 is YDEGEE. The CDR3 has 14 residues. The CDR3 loop reads CASSDDRVNEKLFF. DNA of the CDR3: TGTGCCAGCAGCGACGACAGGGTAAATGAAAAACTGTTTTTT.

This clone was counted only a few times. The rearrangement uses TRBV6-5 and TRBJ1-2; possibly TRBD1 for D (6 bases). V lost 6 bases to trimming and J lost 7 bases, with 15 bases between them. Germline values: CDR1 MNHEY, CDR2 SVGAGI. The CDR3 is 13 amino acids. CDR3 nucleotide sequence: TGTGCCAGCAGGCCAGGGGAGAGCGGTGGCTACACCTTC. This sequence encodes CASRPGESGGYTF.

The chain uses TRBV5-1 and TRBJ1-4; TRBD1 agrees at 7 bases. This CDR3 region has 16 residues. V trimming: 0 bases; J trimming: 3 bases; junction bases outside the gene matches: 5. Germline V gene data show CDR1 as SGHRS and CDR2 as YFSETQ. The CDR3 sequence is CASSLGQGAANEKLFF. CDR3 coding DNA: TGCGCCAGCAGCTTGGGACAGGGCGCAGCTAATGAAAAACTGTTTTTT.

This chain uses TRBV7-9 with TRBJ1-5; 9 bases line up with TRBD1. This CDR3 region has 15 residues. Germline lookup yields CDR1 SEHNR and CDR2 FQNEAQ (reference sequence). V lost 4 bases, J lost 3 bases, and 4 bases stayed unmatched. CDR3 region: CASSSWTGVNQPQHF. In DNA form, the CDR3 reads TGTGCCAGCAGCTCGTGGACAGGGGTCAATCAGCCCCAGCATTTT.

In its sample, this clone was seen once. The chain couples TRBV28 to TRBJ2-7, with 12 bases matching TRBD2. CDR3 length: 15 amino acids. Trimming removed 4 bases from V and 4 bases from J; junction bases left unmatched: 5. CDR1 and CDR2 (germline): MDHEN, SYDVKM. The CDR3 is CASSSRTSGEYEQYF. The CDR3 nucleotides are TGTGCCAGCAGTTCTCGGACTAGCGGGGAATACGAGCAGTACTTC.

The chain carries TRBV6-6 and TRBJ2-3; 7 nucleotides line up with TRBD2. Trimming took 6 bases from V and 2 from J; bases not matched to a gene: 5. Per germline, CDR1 MNHNY and CDR2 SVGAGI (reference sequence). CDR3 length equals 14 residues. CDR3 residues: CASRVAGTTDTQYF. The DNA of the CDR3 is TGTGCCAGCAGGGTAGCGGGCACCACAGATACGCAGTATTTT.

The rearrangement joins TRBV7-8 to TRBJ2-1; the match to TRBD2 covers 7 bases. The CDR3 runs 18 residues. V was pared by 4 bases and J by 0 bases, with 12 bases of the junction left unmatched. The germline gives CDR1 SGHVS, CDR2 FQNEAQ. CDR3 loop: CASSSLGGDAPSYNEQFF. CDR3 nucleotide sequence: TGTGCCAGCAGCTCCCTTGGGGGGGACGCACCCTCCTACAATGAGCAGTTCTTC.

The J gene is TRBJ2-7, the V gene TRBV30; D is ambiguous. V was trimmed by 0 bases and J by 1 base, leaving 10 bases between them. The germline V gene encodes CDR1 GTSNPN and CDR2 SVGIG (reference sequence). The CDR3 has 14 amino acids. CDR3 bases: TGTGCCTGGAGTGTTGGTCCCACTTCCTACGAGCAGTACTTC. Amino acids: CAWSVGPTSYEQYF.

The J gene is TRBJ1-3, the V gene TRBV15; 10 bases are a match to TRBD1. Germline values: CDR1 LNHNV, CDR2 YYDKDF (reference sequence). V shed 5 bases and J 7 bases; nucleotides not matched to a gene: 5. There are 14 residues in the CDR3. CDR3 in amino acids: CATSGRDRGNTIYF. The CDR3 region has the DNA TGTGCCACCAGCGGCCGGGACAGGGGCAACACCATATATTTT.

This sequence joins TRBV27 and TRBJ2-1, with 8 bases aligning to TRBD1. This CDR3 has 15 amino acids. CDR1 and CDR2 (germline): MNHEY, SMNVEV (reference sequence). V shed 5 bases and J 7 bases; nucleotides not matched to a gene: 10. CDR3 in amino acids: CASSPPGQGGNEQFF. Here the CDR3 DNA reads TGTGCCAGCAGTCCCCCCGGACAGGGTGGGAATGAGCAGTTCTTC.

The rearrangement uses TRBV6-6 and TRBJ2-5; 12 positions match TRBD2. The CDR3 runs to 16 residues. Germline values: CDR1 MNHNY, CDR2 SVGAGI (reference sequence). Trimming at V came to 7 bases and at J to 1 base, leaving 7 bases not matched to a gene. CDR3 in DNA: TGTGCCAGCATCCCGGGGGGACTAGCGGGCCAAGAGACCCAGTACTTC. It encodes CASIPGGLAGQETQYF.

The chain joins TRBV6-5 to TRBJ1-5; 8 bases are a match to TRBD1. The CDR3 contains 15 residues. CDR1 is MNHEY, CDR2 SVGAGI, per germline. V shed 9 bases, J shed 7 bases, and the junction held 14 bases outside the gene matches. The CDR3 region is CASTSQGGREQPQHF. The DNA of the CDR3 is TGTGCCAGTACCTCACAGGGGGGCCGTGAACAGCCCCAGCATTTT.

This chain uses TRBV27 with TRBJ2-5, with a weak D call TRBD2 (6 bases). Gene TRBJ2-7 matches the end of the DNA better, so the J call may be wrong. This CDR3 region has 14 residues. The germline V gene encodes CDR1 MNHEY and CDR2 SMNVEV (reference sequence). The CDR3 DNA follows: TGTGCCAGCAGGACACTCGAGGGGCGGGGCGAGCAGTACTTC. This gives the protein CASRTLEGRGEQYF.